The rows below give T cell receptor beta chains drawn from one sample of a study of cytotoxic CD8 clonotypes in ibrutinib-treated CLL. The data were produced by immunoSEQ multiplex PCR, yet TCRdb's version contains in-frame clones alone and is incomplete. The sample lists around 70,000 clones, roughly 80% occurring once. Material: PBMCs, obtained after 24 months of ibrutinib treatment. All receptors derive from a human donor with chronic lymphocytic leukemia. Both conserved end residues are part of each CDR3. D genes are given only for firm matches. Some rows have no size entry. The others give once, few or many, or a class for an expanded clone.

clone_size j_call cdr3_length d_call v_call cdr3_aa cdr3_nt
. TRBJ2-1 11 . TRBV30 CAWKLYNEQFF TGTGCCTGGAAACTATACAATGAGCAGTTCTTC
. TRBJ1-1 13 . TRBV5-5 CASSPMRNTEAFF TGCGCCAGCAGCCCCATGAGGAACACTGAAGCTTTCTTT
once TRBJ2-1 16 TRBD2 TRBV6-1 CASSGSLAATYNEQFF TGTGCCAGCAGTGGGTCTCTAGCGGCTACCTACAATGAGCAGTTCTTC
. TRBJ2-1 16 . TRBV27 CASSLQVGAGYNEQFF TGTGCCAGCAGTTTACAAGTAGGAGCGGGCTACAATGAGCAGTTCTTC
. TRBJ1-5 16 TRBD1 TRBV7-3 CASSLGDRVSNQPQHF TGTGCCAGCAGCTTAGGGGACAGGGTTAGCAATCAGCCCCAGCATTTT
few TRBJ2-2 13 TRBD2 TRBV13 CASSLLAGGELFF TGTGCCAGCAGCCTTTTAGCGGGAGGGGAGCTGTTTTTT
. TRBJ2-4 18 . TRBV5-4 CASSLAGQPNLAKNIQYF TGTGCCAGCAGCTTGGCCGGCCAGCCAAACCTAGCCAAAAACATTCAGTACTTC
. TRBJ2-1 15 . TRBV9 CASSVDGDAIREQFF TGTGCCAGCAGCGTAGACGGTGATGCAATTCGGGAGCAGTTCTTC
. TRBJ2-7 16 . TRBV9 CASSVDEWGSSYEQYF TGTGCCAGCAGCGTAGATGAATGGGGGAGCTCCTACGAGCAGTACTTC
. TRBJ2-2 14 . TRBV7-8 CASSLDSNTGELFF TGTGCCAGCAGCTTAGATTCGAACACCGGGGAGCTGTTTTTT
. TRBJ1-1 13 . TRBV9 CASSVDGGTEAFF TGTGCCAGCAGCGTAGATGGGGGGACTGAAGCTTTCTTT
. TRBJ2-7 13 TRBD2 TRBV30 CAWMLAGSWEQYF TGTGCCTGGATGCTAGCGGGATCGTGGGAGCAGTACTTC
few TRBJ1-2 15 . TRBV13 CASSPGGRALHGYTF TGTGCCAGCAGCCCGGGCGGTCGAGCACTCCATGGCTACACCTTC
. TRBJ2-5 16 . TRBV4-3 CASSPTPRGRGETQYF TGCGCCAGCAGCCCCACCCCTAGGGGAAGGGGAGAGACCCAGTACTTC
. TRBJ2-1 15 TRBD1 TRBV7-9 CASSLAGQGAIGQFF TGTGCCAGCAGCTTAGCCGGACAGGGGGCGATAGGGCAGTTCTTC
. TRBJ1-5 13 . TRBV30 CAWSRGGDQPQHF TGTGCCTGGAGTAGGGGGGGCGATCAGCCCCAGCATTTT
. TRBJ1-5 13 TRBD1 TRBV28 CASKSGGSQPQHF TGTGCCAGCAAATCAGGGGGCAGTCAGCCCCAGCATTTT
. TRBJ2-5 16 . TRBV11-2 CASSLVVGVGGETQYF TGTGCCAGCAGCTTAGTCGTAGGGGTGGGAGGAGAGACCCAGTACTTC
. TRBJ2-7 13 . TRBV6-5 CASSYSRSYEQYF TGTGCCAGCAGTTACTCGCGCTCCTACGAGCAGTACTTC
. TRBJ2-7 13 TRBD2 TRBV29-1 CSVIWGLRNEQYF TGCAGCGTGATTTGGGGACTAAGAAACGAGCAGTACTTC
. TRBJ1-1 13 . TRBV9 CASSVDGSTEAFF TGTGCCAGCAGCGTAGATGGCAGCACTGAAGCTTTCTTT
. TRBJ2-2 13 . TRBV5-4 CASSFNRDTESFF TGTGCCAGCAGTTTTAATCGGGACACCGAGTCGTTTTTT
. TRBJ2-7 14 . TRBV7-9 CASSLVQGLHEQYF TGTGCCAGCAGCTTAGTTCAGGGGTTACACGAGCAGTACTTC
. TRBJ1-1 13 . TRBV7-8 CASSLVRQSQAFF TGTGCCAGCAGTTTAGTCAGACAGTCACAAGCTTTCTTT